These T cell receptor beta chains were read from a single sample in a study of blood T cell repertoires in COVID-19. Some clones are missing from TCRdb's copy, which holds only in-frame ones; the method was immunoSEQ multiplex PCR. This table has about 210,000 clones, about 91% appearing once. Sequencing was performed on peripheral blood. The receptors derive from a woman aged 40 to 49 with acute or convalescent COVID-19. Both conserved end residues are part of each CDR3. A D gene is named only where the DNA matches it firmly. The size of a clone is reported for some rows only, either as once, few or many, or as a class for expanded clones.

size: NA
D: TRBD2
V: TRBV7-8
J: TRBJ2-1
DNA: TGTGCCAGCAGCTTTGGACTAGCGGGGAGAGATGAGCAGTTCTTC
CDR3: CASSFGLAGRDEQFF

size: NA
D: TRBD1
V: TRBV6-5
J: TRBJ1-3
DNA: TGTGCCAGCAGTTACTCCGACAGGGAGAGCGGAAACACCATATATTTT
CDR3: CASSYSDRESGNTIYF

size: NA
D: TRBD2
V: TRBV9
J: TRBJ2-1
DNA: TGTGCCAGCAACCAATTAGCGGGGGGTTTCAACAATGAGCAGTTCTTC
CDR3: CASNQLAGGFNNEQFF

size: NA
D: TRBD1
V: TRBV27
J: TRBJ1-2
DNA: TGTGCCAGCAGTTTTGAACCGGGACAGGGGAACTATGGCTACACCTTC
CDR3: CASSFEPGQGNYGYTF

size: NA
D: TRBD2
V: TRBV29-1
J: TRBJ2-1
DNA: TGCAGCGTTTCGGGGGGGCCAAATGAGCAGTTCTTC
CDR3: CSVSGGPNEQFF

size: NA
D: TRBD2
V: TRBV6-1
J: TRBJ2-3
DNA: TGTGCCAGCAGTGCCGCGGGACTAGCGGGGGGCTACACAGATACGCAGTATTTT
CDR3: CASSAAGLAGGYTDTQYF

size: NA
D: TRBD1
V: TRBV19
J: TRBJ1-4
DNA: TGTGCCAGTAGCCTGGGACAGGGTCCTTGGAAACTGTTTTTT
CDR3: CASSLGQGPWKLFF

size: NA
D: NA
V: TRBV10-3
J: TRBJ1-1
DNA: TGTGCCTCCGCGGGGATGAACACTGAAGCTTTCTTT
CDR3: CASAGMNTEAFF

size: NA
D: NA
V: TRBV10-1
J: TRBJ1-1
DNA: TGCGCCAGCAGTGAGTCGTTAGCGGGGGGCACTGAAGCTTTCTTT
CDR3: CASSESLAGGTEAFF

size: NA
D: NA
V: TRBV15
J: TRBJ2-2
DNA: TGTGCCACCAGCACGCTAGGGGGGGCAAGCGGGGAGCTGTTTTTT
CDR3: CATSTLGGASGELFF

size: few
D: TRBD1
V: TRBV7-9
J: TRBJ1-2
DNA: TGTGCCAGCAGTTCTCCCTTTGGGAGGTGGACAGGGGGAGAAGGTGGCTACACCTTC
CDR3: CASSSPFGRWTGGEGGYTF

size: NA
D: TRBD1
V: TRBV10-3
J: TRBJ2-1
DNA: TGTGCCATCAGTGAGTCAGGGGGCAAGCAGTTCTTC
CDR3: CAISESGGKQFF

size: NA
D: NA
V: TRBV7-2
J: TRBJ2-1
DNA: TGTGCCAGCAGCTTAGCGGGACTTCCCTCCAATGAGCAGTTCTTC
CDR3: CASSLAGLPSNEQFF

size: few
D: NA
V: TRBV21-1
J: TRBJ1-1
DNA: TGTGCCAGCAACCGCCAGGGGGAACCCACTGAAGCTTTCTTT
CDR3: CASNRQGEPTEAFF

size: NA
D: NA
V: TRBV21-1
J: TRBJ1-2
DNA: TGTGCCAGCAGCATCTACGGACAGGGGGCCGATTATGGCTACACCTTC
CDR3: CASSIYGQGADYGYTF

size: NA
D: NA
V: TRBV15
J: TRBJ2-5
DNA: TGTGCCACCCTAGCACTAGCCCGATGGGCGACCCAGTACTTC
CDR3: CATLALARWATQYF

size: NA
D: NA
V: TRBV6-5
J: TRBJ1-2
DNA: TGTGCCGTCCTAAACGGACAGAACTATGGCTACACCTTC
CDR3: CAVLNGQNYGYTF

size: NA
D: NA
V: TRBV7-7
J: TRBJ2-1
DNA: TGTGCCAGCAGCATTAAGGGGCCAGTGGGGTCCAATGAGCAGTTCTTC
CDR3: CASSIKGPVGSNEQFF

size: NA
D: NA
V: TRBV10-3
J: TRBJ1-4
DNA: TGTGCCATCAGTGCACAAGGCGGGGCGGCTGAAAAACTGTTTTTT
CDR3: CAISAQGGAAEKLFF

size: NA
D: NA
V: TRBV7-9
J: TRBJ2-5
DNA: TGTGCCAGCAGCTCGCGGGTGGGCAAGGGGACCCAGTACTTC
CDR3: CASSSRVGKGTQYF

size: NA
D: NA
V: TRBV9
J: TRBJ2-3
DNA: TGTGCCAGCAGCGTAGGAACTCTAGGAGATACGCAGTATTTT
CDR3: CASSVGTLGDTQYF

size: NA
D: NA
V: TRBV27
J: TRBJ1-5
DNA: TGTGCCAGCCGTCTAAGTAGGGGGGGCAGCAATCAGCCCCAGCATTTT
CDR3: CASRLSRGGSNQPQHF

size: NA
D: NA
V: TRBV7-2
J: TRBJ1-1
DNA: TGTGCCAGCAGCTTAGCGGCGAACACTGAAGCTTTCTTT
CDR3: CASSLAANTEAFF

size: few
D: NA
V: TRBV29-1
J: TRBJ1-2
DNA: TGCAGCGGGACGACGGGATATTATGGCTACACCTTC
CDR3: CSGTTGYYGYTF

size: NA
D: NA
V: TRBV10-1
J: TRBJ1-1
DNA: TGCGCCAGCAATCGTTCGGGGGGGGCCCTCAACACTGAAGCTTTCTTT
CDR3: CASNRSGGALNTEAFF

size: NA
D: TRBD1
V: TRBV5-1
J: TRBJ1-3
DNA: TGCGCCAGCAGCTCGGCTGACAGGGCCTATGGAAACACCATATATTTT
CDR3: CASSSADRAYGNTIYF

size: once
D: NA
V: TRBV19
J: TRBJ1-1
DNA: TGTGCCAGTATCTCACAACTGGCCAGAGGGAGGGAAAAAGCTTTCTTT
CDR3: CASISQLARGREKAFF

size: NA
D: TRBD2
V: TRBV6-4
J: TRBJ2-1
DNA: TGTGCCAGCAGCGGCAGGGAGGGGACTGAGCAGTTCTTC
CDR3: CASSGREGTEQFF

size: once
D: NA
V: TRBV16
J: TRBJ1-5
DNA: TGTGCCAGCAGCCAATTACCTCCAGGTGGCAATCAGCCCCAGCATTTT
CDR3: CASSQLPPGGNQPQHF

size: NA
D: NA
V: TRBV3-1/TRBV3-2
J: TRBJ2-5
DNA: TGTGCCAGCAGCCAAGCCCCACAGGGGGCGGGAGGAGAGACCCAGTACTTC
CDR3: CASSQAPQGAGGETQYF

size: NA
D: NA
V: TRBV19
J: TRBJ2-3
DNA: TGTGCCAGTGGCCCAGGGCCAGATACGCAGTATTTT
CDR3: CASGPGPDTQYF

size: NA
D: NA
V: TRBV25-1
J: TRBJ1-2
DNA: TGTGCCAGCAGTACGGGGGTTGCCGTGGGTGGCTACACCTTC
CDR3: CASSTGVAVGGYTF

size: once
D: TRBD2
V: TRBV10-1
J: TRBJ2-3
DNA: TGCGCCAGCAGTTGGGGGTACGGGGGGGACACAGATACGCAGTATTTT
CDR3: CASSWGYGGDTDTQYF

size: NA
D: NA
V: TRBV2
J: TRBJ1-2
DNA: TGTGCCAGCAGTAGTACAGGGTCTAACTATGGCTACACCTTC
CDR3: CASSSTGSNYGYTF

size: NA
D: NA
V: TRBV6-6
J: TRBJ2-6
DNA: TGTGCCAGCAGTTACTCGGTCAGGGCTGGGGCCAACGTCCTGACTTTC
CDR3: CASSYSVRAGANVLTF

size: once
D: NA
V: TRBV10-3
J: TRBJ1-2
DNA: TGTGCCATCAGCCTAGGGGACTATGGCTACACCTTC
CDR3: CAISLGDYGYTF

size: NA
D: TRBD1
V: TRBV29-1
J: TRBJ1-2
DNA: TGCAGCGTATACAGGGGCCTCTCCGGCTACACCTTC
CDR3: CSVYRGLSGYTF

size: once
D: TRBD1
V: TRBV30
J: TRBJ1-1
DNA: TGTGCTCAAATGGGGGACAGGGGGCTCCCTGAAGCTTTCTTT
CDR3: CAQMGDRGLPEAFF

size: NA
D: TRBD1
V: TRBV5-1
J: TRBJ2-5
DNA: TGCGCCAGCAGCTCCAGACAGGGCCTCCAAGAGACCCAGTACTTC
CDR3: CASSSRQGLQETQYF

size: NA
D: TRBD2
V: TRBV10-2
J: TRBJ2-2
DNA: TGCGCCAGCAGCCAGACTAGCCCCGGGGAGCTGTTTTTT
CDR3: CASSQTSPGELFF

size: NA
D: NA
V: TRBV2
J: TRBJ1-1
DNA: TGTGCCAGCAGTGGTCCAGGGCAGTTTGAAGCTTTCTTT
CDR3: CASSGPGQFEAFF

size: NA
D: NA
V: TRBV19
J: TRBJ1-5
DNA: TGTGCCAGTAGTGGGGCCTTCAATCAGCCCCAGCATTTT
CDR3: CASSGAFNQPQHF

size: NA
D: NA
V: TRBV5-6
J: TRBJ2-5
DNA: TGTGCCAGCAGTTCCCTCCTTAACTCAGAGACCCAGTACTTC
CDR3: CASSSLLNSETQYF

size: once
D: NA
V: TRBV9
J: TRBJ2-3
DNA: TGTGCCAGCAGCGTAGATTGGGTGGGGGCCCGCCGGACAGATACGCAGTATTTT
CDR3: CASSVDWVGARRTDTQYF

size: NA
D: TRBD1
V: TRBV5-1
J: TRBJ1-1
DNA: TGCGCCAGCAGCCGGGACAGGGGTATGGGCACTGAAGCTTTCTTT
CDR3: CASSRDRGMGTEAFF

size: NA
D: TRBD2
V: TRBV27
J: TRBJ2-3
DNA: TGTGCCAGCAGTATACTAGCGGGGGGCCCAGATACGCAGTATTTT
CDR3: CASSILAGGPDTQYF